The 29 T cell receptor beta chains below all came from one sample that was sequenced in a study of blood T cell repertoires in COVID-19. Sequencing was performed with immunoSEQ multiplex PCR; in TCRdb, only in-frame clones are kept and a portion is missing. The sample has fewer than 85,000 clones, about 74% seen once. The sequenced sample consisted of peripheral blood. These receptors were collected from a man in his 70s with COVID-19, enrolled during active disease.

This clone has a single count. The chain combines TRBV27 with TRBJ2-1; TRBD2 aligns across 15 bases. Germline V gene data show CDR1 as MNHEY and CDR2 as SMNVEV (reference sequence). V lost 8 bases and J lost 9; bases outside the gene matches: 5. CDR3 size: 14 residues. CDR3 residues: CASGGTSGRSEQFF. The CDR3 bases are TGTGCCAGCGGGGGGACTAGCGGGAGGAGTGAGCAGTTCTTC.

The V and J genes are TRBV7-2 and TRBJ1-5, with D hard to call. This CDR3 comprises 13 residues. Per the germline V gene, CDR1 is SGHTA and CDR2 is FQGNSA. V was shortened by 1 base and J by 5 bases, with 6 bases between the two germline ends. CDR3 sequence reads: CASSLVSDQPQHF. The CDR3 DNA reads TGTGCCAGCAGCTTAGTGTCAGATCAGCCCCAGCATTTT.

The chain recombines TRBV7-8 with TRBJ2-5; TRBD2 aligns across 12 bases. Germline trimming cut 1 base from V and 1 base from J; bases unmatched to any gene: 1. This CDR3 is 16 amino acids long. From germline, CDR1 is SGHVS and CDR2 FQNEAQ. CDR3 bases: TGTGCCAGCAGCTTAGGGGGACTAGCGGGCCAAGAGACCCAGTACTTC. Translation gives CASSLGGLAGQETQYF.

V gene TRBV4-1 combines with J gene TRBJ2-7, with D uncertain. This CDR3 comprises 16 residues. Trimming took 0 bases from V and 9 from J, leaving 21 bases between them. Germline V gene data show CDR1 as MGHRA and CDR2 as YSYEKL. CDR3 nucleotide sequence: TGCGCCAGCAGCCAAGATCTTGAGGCCGTGTGGAATTGGCAGTACTTC. Its translation is CASSQDLEAVWNWQYF.

The gene calls are TRBV25-1 and TRBJ1-3; D possibly corresponds to TRBD1 (6 bases). The CDR3 runs to 15 residues. Looked up from germline, CDR1 is MGHDK and CDR2 is SYGVNS. Trimming removed 1 base at V and 2 bases at J, with 9 bases between. The CDR3 nucleotides are TGTGCCAGCAGTGAATTACGGACAGCTGGAAACACCATATATTTT. Its protein product is CASSELRTAGNTIYF.

V is TRBV4-1 and J is TRBJ2-2, with D possibly TRBD2 on 6 matching bases. In germline, CDR1 is MGHRA, CDR2 YSYEKL. The CDR3 length is 15 residues. Trimming stripped 0 bases from V and 2 bases from J, with 7 bases between. The CDR3 is CASSQDGSNTGELFF. DNA for the CDR3: TGCGCCAGCAGCCAAGACGGGAGTAACACCGGGGAGCTGTTTTTT.

This clone occurred a few times. The genes are TRBV6-5 and TRBJ2-1, with TRBD2 matching 11 bases. The CDR3 is made up of 15 amino acids. V trimming: 4 bases; J trimming: 9 bases; junction bases outside the gene matches: 8. Germline CDR1 reads MNHEY; CDR2 reads SVGAGI. The CDR3, as DNA: TGTGCCAGCAGTTCGGTACTAGCGGGAGAGGGTGAGCAGTTCTTC. Translated, it gives CASSSVLAGEGEQFF.

This clone was recorded a few times. J is TRBJ2-7 and V is TRBV27, with TRBD2 matching 15 bases. V shed 5 bases and J 6 bases; nucleotides not matched to a gene: 2. CDR1 MNHEY and CDR2 SMNVEV come from the germline V gene (reference sequence). The CDR3 spans 14 residues. The CDR3 is CASSLGLAGGEQYF. The CDR3 bases are TGTGCCAGCAGTCTGGGACTAGCGGGAGGCGAGCAGTACTTC.

This clone was picked up a small number of times. The CDR3 protein is CASSPDSMMNTEAFF. DNA of the CDR3: TGTGCCAGCAGCCCCGACAGCATGATGAACACTGAAGCTTTCTTT. This chain connects TRBV7-3 to TRBJ1-1, with D possibly matching TRBD1 (5 bases). Germline loops: CDR1 SGHTA, CDR2 FQGTGA. The V end lost 5 bases, the J end lost 0 bases, and 13 bases lay between the germline ends. The CDR3 is 15 amino acids.

The CDR3 DNA follows: TGTGCCAGCAGTTTATACGACGGACACGGGGAGCTGTTTTTT. Its translation: CASSLYDGHGELFF. J is TRBJ2-2 and V is TRBV27; D possibly corresponds to TRBD1 (5 bases). Germline V lookup: CDR1 MNHEY, CDR2 SMNVEV (reference sequence). This CDR3 spans 14 amino acids. Trimming shortened V by 1 base and J by 7 bases, and 10 bases separated the two germline ends.

The J gene is TRBJ1-5, the V gene TRBV4-1; 10 nucleotides agree with TRBD1. The ends lost 2 bases at V and 6 bases at J; junction bases unmatched: 7. The CDR3 contains 16 residues. In germline, CDR1 is MGHRA, CDR2 YSYEKL. CDR3 nucleotides: TGCGCCAGCAGCCAAATGGGACAGGGGTTGGGTCAGCCCCAGCATTTT. Translated, it gives CASSQMGQGLGQPQHF.

V and J are TRBV28 and TRBJ2-5; 8 bases map to TRBD1. Germline trimming cut 7 bases from V and 1 base from J; bases unmatched to any gene: 8. Per germline, CDR1 MDHEN and CDR2 SYDVKM. This CDR3 has 15 residues. The CDR3 bases are TGTGCCAGCAAAACTACAGGGGGGTCCCAAGAGACCCAGTACTTC. Translation: CASKTTGGSQETQYF.

This sequence joins TRBV5-5 and TRBJ1-1, with D possibly TRBD1 on 5 matching bases. CDR1 and CDR2 (germline): SGHKS, YYEKEE (reference sequence). Trimming stripped 4 bases from V and 0 bases from J, with 16 bases between. The CDR3 spans 16 residues. CDR3 DNA: TGTGCCAGCAGCCCCATTTGGGCCAGGGTGAACACTGAAGCTTTCTTT. Translation: CASSPIWARVNTEAFF.

The chain carries TRBV6-1 and TRBJ2-7; the D is unclear. This CDR3 spans 15 amino acids. Trimming pared 0 bases from V and 0 bases from J, leaving 9 bases between. Germline V lookup: CDR1 MNHNS, CDR2 SASEGT. The chain's CDR3 is CASSEAAESSYEQYF. The CDR3, as DNA: TGTGCCAGCAGTGAAGCGGCGGAGAGCTCCTACGAGCAGTACTTC.

At least ten counts were recorded for this clone. V and J are TRBV7-2 and TRBJ2-7; 8 bases are shared with TRBD2. CDR1 is SGHTA and CDR2 is FQGNSA in the germline V gene. Trimming at V came to 6 bases and at J to 3 bases, leaving 16 bases not matched to a gene. The CDR3 has 17 amino acids. The CDR3 DNA reads TGTGCCAGCAGTGCGGCGGGGGGAGCGGGGTGGAGCTACGAGCAGTACTTC. It translates to CASSAAGGAGWSYEQYF.

This clone appeared once. This rearrangement joins TRBV19 to TRBJ2-2; D is possibly TRBD2 (5 bases). The CDR3 is made up of 14 amino acids. Trimming stripped 5 bases from V and 0 bases from J, with 7 bases between. The germline CDR1 and CDR2 sequences are LNHDA and SQIVND (reference sequence). CDR3 sequence (DNA): TGTGCCAGTAGTTTGGAGGCGAACACCGGGGAGCTGTTTTTT. It encodes CASSLEANTGELFF.

The chain links TRBV5-8 to TRBJ1-5, with a weak D call TRBD1 (5 bases). Germline assignment: CDR1 SGHTS and CDR2 YDEGEE. This CDR3 contains 13 residues. V dropped 2 bases and J dropped 5 bases, with 8 bases sitting between them. The CDR3 loop is CASSFVRDQPQHF. The CDR3 DNA reads as TGTGCCAGCAGCTTTGTCAGGGATCAGCCCCAGCATTTT. The full variable domain, its missing parts supplied by reference TRBV5-8 and TRBJ1-5, is EAGVTQSPTHLIKTRGQQATLRCSPISGHTSVYWYQQALGLGLQFLLWYDEGEERNRGNFPPRFSGRQFPNYSSELNVNALELEDSALYLCASSFVRDQPQHFGDGTRLSIL.

The chain carries TRBV5-4 and TRBJ2-3, with 10 bases fitting TRBD2. The CDR3 extends over 18 amino acids. CDR1 and CDR2 from the germline V gene are SGHNT and YYREEE (reference sequence). J was trimmed by 6 bases and V by 0 bases; bases with no gene match: 13. DNA of the CDR3: TGTGCCAGCAGCTTGGGTGCGACTAGCGGGTTCGCAGGGGATACGCAGTATTTT. Translating gives CASSLGATSGFAGDTQYF.

The chain couples TRBV5-1 to TRBJ1-3, with TRBD1 matching over 7 bases. V trimming: 0 bases; J trimming: 1 base; junction bases outside the gene matches: 1. Germline values: CDR1 SGHRS, CDR2 YFSETQ. The CDR3 runs 15 residues. CDR3 nucleotide sequence: TGCGCCAGCAGCTTGGACAGGGGATCTGGAAACACCATATATTTT. Translating it yields CASSLDRGSGNTIYF. Looking up the rest from reference TRBV5-1 and TRBJ1-3 gives the full variable domain: KAGVTQTPRYLIKTRGQQVTLSCSPISGHRSVSWYQQTPGQGLQFLFEYFSETQRNKGNFPGRFSGRQFSNSRSEMNVSTLELGDSALYLCASSLDRGSGNTIYFGEGSWLTVV.

This clone was counted a single time. The V gene is TRBV28, the J gene TRBJ2-7; D is unclear. The germline gives CDR1 MDHEN, CDR2 SYDVKM. CDR3 length: 12 residues. V was cut by 7 bases and J by 7 bases, with 14 bases left in between. The CDR3 DNA is TGTGCCAGCACCGGCGGTGCGCCGGAGCAGTACTTC. Amino acid sequence: CASTGGAPEQYF.

Remarks on this clone: Within the sample, other DNA sequences also encode this same CDR3. This rearrangement joins TRBV11-2 to TRBJ2-7; weak D call: TRBD1 (6 bases). The V end was cut by 1 base, the J end by 4 bases, with 11 bases between. The CDR3 runs 14 residues. Looked up from germline, CDR1 is SGHAT and CDR2 is FQNNGV. The DNA for the CDR3 is TGTGCCAGCAGCTTAGTACAGGGTCGGTACGAGCAGTACTTC. Its translation: CASSLVQGRYEQYF.

The chain's CDR3 is CSGGSQNTEAFF. Here the CDR3 DNA reads TGCAGCGGGGGGTCCCAGAACACTGAAGCTTTCTTT. This rearrangement joins TRBV29-1 to TRBJ1-1; weak D call: TRBD1 (5 bases). Germline V gene lookup returns CDR1 SQVTM and CDR2 ANQGSEA. The CDR3 runs 12 residues. V was cut by 7 bases and J by 1 base, with 10 bases left in between.

This sequence joins TRBV2 and TRBJ2-1, with 10 bases identical to TRBD2. V dropped 6 bases and J dropped 6; count of bases not matched to a gene: 8. The CDR3 loop spans 15 amino acids. The V gene's germline CDR1 is SNHLY and CDR2 FYNNEI. The CDR3 protein is CASSPGLAATNEQFF. CDR3 bases: TGTGCCAGCAGCCCTGGACTAGCGGCGACCAATGAGCAGTTCTTC.

The rearrangement joins TRBV9 to TRBJ2-7, with 10 bases that match TRBD2. Germline CDR1 is SGDLS and CDR2 is YYNGEE. This CDR3 comprises 15 residues. Trimming removed 0 bases from V and 3 bases from J; junction bases left unmatched: 3. CDR3 DNA sequence: TGTGCCAGCAGCGTAGAACTAGCGGGGAACTACGAGCAGTACTTC. This translates into CASSVELAGNYEQYF.

The sample holds a few counts of this clone. Other DNA sequences of this sample code for an identical CDR3. The chain couples TRBV11-3 to TRBJ2-2; D gene uncertain. Per the germline V gene, CDR1 is SGHNT and CDR2 is YENEEA. V shed 5 bases and J shed 2 bases, with 3 bases lying between them. This CDR3 has 12 residues. CDR3 coding DNA: TGTGCCAGCAGCCTTAACACCGGGGAGCTGTTTTTT. This codes for CASSLNTGELFF.

In regard to this clone: The same CDR3 arises from other DNA sequences in this sample as well. CDR3 in DNA: TGCAGCGGTGGACAGACGAACACTGAAGCTTTCTTT. This translates into CSGGQTNTEAFF. The chain carries TRBV29-1 and TRBJ1-1, with a possible D match to TRBD1 (6 bases). The CDR3 is made up of 12 amino acids. In germline, CDR1 is SQVTM, CDR2 ANQGSEA. V lost 7 bases and J lost 1, with 10 bases in between.

The chain has TRBV28 and TRBJ1-2, with D uncertain. CDR1 and CDR2 from the germline V gene are MDHEN and SYDVKM. V was pared by 3 bases and J by 2 bases, with 13 bases between. The CDR3 consists of 15 residues. CDR3 region: CASSLPPLGNYGYTF. DNA of the CDR3: TGTGCCAGCAGTTTGCCCCCACTAGGCAACTATGGCTACACCTTC.

CDR3 sequence (DNA): TGTGCCAGCAGCTTAGCCAGGGGGCGGTGGTCCGGGGAGCTGTTTTTT. Protein sequence: CASSLARGRWSGELFF. V is TRBV11-2 and J is TRBJ2-2; 8 positions agree with TRBD1. J gave up 6 bases and V 1 base, and 7 bases lay outside the gene matches. CDR1 SGHAT and CDR2 FQNNGV come from the germline V gene. The CDR3 consists of 16 residues.

The chain is built from TRBV12-3 or TRBV12-4 and TRBJ1-2; D perhaps matches TRBD1 (5 bases). The V gene lost 4 bases and the J gene lost 8 bases, with 14 bases spanning the gap. This CDR3 has 13 amino acids. CDR3 loop: CASSSSRARGYTF. The CDR3 DNA reads as TGTGCCAGCAGTTCGAGCAGGGCAAGAGGCTACACCTTC.